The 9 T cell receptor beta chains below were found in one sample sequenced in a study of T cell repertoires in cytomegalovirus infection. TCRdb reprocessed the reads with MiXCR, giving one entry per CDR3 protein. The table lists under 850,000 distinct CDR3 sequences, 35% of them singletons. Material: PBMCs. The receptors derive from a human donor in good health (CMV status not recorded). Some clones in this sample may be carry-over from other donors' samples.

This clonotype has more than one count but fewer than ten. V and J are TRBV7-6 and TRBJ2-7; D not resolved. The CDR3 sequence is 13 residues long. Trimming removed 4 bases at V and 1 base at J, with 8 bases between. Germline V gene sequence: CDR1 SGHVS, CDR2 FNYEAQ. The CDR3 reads CASSSDESYEQYF. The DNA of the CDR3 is TGTGCCAGCAGCTCGGACGAATCCTACGAGCAGTACTTC.

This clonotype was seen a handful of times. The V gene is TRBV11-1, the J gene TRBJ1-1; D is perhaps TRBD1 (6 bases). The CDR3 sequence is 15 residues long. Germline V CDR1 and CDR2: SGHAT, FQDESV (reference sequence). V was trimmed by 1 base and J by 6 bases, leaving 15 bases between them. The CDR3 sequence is CASSLVPGTTSEAFF. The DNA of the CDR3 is TGTGCCAGCAGCTTAGTACCAGGGACAACATCTGAAGCTTTCTTT.

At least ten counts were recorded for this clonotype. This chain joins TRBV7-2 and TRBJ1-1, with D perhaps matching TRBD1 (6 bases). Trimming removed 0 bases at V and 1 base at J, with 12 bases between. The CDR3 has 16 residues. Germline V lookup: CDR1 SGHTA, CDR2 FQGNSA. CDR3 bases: TGTGCCAGCAGCTTAGCTGGTGGCAGGGGGAACACTGAAGCTTTCTTT. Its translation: CASSLAGGRGNTEAFF.

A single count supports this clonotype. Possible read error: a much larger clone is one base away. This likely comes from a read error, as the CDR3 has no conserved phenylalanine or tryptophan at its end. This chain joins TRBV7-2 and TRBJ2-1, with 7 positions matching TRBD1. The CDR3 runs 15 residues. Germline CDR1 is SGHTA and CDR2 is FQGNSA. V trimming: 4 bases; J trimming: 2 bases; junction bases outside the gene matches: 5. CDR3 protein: CASSSSGTAYNEQFL. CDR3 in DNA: TGTGCCAGCAGCTCCTCCGGGACAGCCTACAATGAGCAGTTCTTA.

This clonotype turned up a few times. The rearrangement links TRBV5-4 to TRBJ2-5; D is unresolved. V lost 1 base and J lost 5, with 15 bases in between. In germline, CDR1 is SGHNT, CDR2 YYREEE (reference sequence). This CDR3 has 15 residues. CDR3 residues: CASSLNLYHGETQYF. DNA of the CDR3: TGTGCCAGCAGCTTGAACCTATACCACGGGGAGACCCAGTACTTC.

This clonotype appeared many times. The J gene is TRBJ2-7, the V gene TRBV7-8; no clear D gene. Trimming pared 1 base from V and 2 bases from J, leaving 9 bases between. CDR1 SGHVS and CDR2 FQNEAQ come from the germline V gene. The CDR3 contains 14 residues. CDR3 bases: TGTGCCAGCAGCTTAGACCCTCTCCCCTACGAGCAGTACTTC. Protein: CASSLDPLPYEQYF.

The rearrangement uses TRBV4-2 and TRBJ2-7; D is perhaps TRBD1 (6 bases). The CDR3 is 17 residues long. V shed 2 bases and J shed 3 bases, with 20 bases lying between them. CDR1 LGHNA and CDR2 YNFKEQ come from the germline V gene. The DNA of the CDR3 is TGTGCCAGCAGCCAACAGGCCCAACAGGGTCCCCTCTACGAGCAGTACTTC. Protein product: CASSQQAQQGPLYEQYF.

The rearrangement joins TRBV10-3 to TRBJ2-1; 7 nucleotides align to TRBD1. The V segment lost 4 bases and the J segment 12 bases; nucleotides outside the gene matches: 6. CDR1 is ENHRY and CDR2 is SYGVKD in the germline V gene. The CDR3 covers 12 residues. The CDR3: CAISAVGQLQFF. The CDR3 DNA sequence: TGTGCCATCAGTGCCGTGGGACAGCTGCAGTTCTTC.

This CDR3 reads CASSPSRGNTIYF. The CDR3 nucleotides read TGTGCCAGCTCACCGTCGAGAGGAAACACCATATATTTT. The genes are TRBV18 and TRBJ1-3, with D unclear. CDR1 is KGHSH, CDR2 LQKENI, per germline. The CDR3 length is 13 residues. Trimming took off 3 bases at V and 4 bases at J, with 7 bases between the two ends.